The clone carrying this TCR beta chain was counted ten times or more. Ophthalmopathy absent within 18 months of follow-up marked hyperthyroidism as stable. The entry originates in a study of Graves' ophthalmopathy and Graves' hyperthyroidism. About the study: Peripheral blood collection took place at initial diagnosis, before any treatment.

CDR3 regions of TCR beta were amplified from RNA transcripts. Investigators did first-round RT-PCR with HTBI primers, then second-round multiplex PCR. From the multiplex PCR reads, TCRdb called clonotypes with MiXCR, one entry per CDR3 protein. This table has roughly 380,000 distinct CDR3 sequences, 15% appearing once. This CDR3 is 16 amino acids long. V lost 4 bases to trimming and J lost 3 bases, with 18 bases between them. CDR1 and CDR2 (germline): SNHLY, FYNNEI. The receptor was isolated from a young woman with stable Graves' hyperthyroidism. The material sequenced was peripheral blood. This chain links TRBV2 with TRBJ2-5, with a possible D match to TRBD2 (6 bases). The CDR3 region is CASSVRASGRKETQYF. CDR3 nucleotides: TGTGCCAGCAGTGTGCGCGCGTCAGGGAGGAAAGAGACCCAGTACTTC.